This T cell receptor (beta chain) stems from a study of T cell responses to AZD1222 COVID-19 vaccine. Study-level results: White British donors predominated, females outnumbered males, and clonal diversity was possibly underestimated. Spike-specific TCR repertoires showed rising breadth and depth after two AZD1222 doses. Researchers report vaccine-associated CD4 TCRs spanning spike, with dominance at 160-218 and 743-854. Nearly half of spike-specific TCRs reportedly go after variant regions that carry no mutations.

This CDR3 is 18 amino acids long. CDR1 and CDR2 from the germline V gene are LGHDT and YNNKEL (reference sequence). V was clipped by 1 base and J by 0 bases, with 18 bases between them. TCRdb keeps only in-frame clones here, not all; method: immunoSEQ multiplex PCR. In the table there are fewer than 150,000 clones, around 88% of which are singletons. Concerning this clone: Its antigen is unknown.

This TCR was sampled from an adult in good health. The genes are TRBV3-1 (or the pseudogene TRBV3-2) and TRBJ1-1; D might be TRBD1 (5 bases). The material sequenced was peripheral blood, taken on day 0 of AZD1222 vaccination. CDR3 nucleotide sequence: TGTGCCAGCAGCCAAGTTCGAGAGTTGACAGACATGAACACTGAAGCTTTCTTT. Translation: CASSQVRELTDMNTEAFF.